This TCR beta chain was documented in a study of cytomegalovirus exposure and HLA in healthy donors (dated by TCRdb to 2016 to 2017). Context from the whole study: An earlier analysis of approximately 640 of the donors reported 250 to 300 Gb of sequence data and approximately 110 million unique TCR beta sequences from 150 million to 200 million T cells. The study aimed to test whether cataloging public T cell receptors could reveal signatures of past pathogen exposure. High-throughput TCR immunosequencing, statistical association of individual TCRs with disease status, and machine learning were combined to predict cytomegalovirus infection status. Besides the first cohort of under 700 subjects, a separate validation cohort made up of roughly 130 different subjects was used. About 310 gigabases of sequencing data and 80 million or so unique TCR sequences were included in an early release covering roughly 600 HLA-typed donors. Rather than using new phenotypic data, the later analysis identified candidate immune exposures from TCR beta sequences and from how often those sequences occurred across donors. HLA typing included class I and class II loci at four-digit resolution. Of the 350 to 450 genotyped donors, 81% were placed in the genetic ancestry cluster associated with self-reported Caucasian donors. All discovery cohort repertoires had been generated using a single sequencing platform. A later genetic analysis used genome-wide SNP genotypes for about 55% of the 666 donors, treating that subset as a discovery cohort. A later analysis re-analyzed previously published TCR beta repertoires from several hundred donors and added high-resolution HLA genotyping to study TCR occurrence patterns. The number of typed donors differed by locus: roughly 629-630 for A, B, C, DRB1 and DQB1; 500 to 550 for DQA1; fewer than 610 for DPA1; and around 470 for DPB1. A handful of DR-DQ haplotypes were handled as single units for association and clustering because linkage in the cohort was strong. Among about 400 genotyped donors of the cohort, an average of roughly 230,000 unique TCR beta nucleotide sequences was sequenced per donor, of which about 20% were non-productive. To decide whether each TCR beta V gene segment behaved as functional or pseudogenic, an earlier analysis of approximately 590 of the donors relied on high-throughput TCR beta sequencing. The T cell repertoires of around 670 subjects were profiled by immunosequencing and related to cytomegalovirus serostatus. Donor age, sex, ethnicity and CMV serostatus were compiled together with the repertoire data. The paper's findings and limits, for the study overall: A later analysis associated about 17,000 TCR beta sequences with specific HLA alleles at a false discovery rate of 0.05. Most TCR sequences were seen in very few donors, while some public TCRs were found in many individuals. This cohort had only TCR beta chains sequenced, and the lack of alpha or paired-chain data limited which features could be detected. In the study, some 180 TCR beta chains were listed as associated with cytomegalovirus. The classifier was reported to diagnose cytomegalovirus status with high specificity and sensitivity in both the original cohort and the validation cohort. The authors suggested that the approach could potentially be generalized to other disease states and immunological phenotypes. V-gene and J-gene trimming of TCR beta chains was associated with a missense DCLRE1C variant in a later genetic analysis, and the association was replicated in an independent cohort. In a later analysis, HLA-associated TCR beta chains were found to be more clonally expanded and to have lower generation probabilities than equally common non-associated chains. The presence/absence analyses assumed that sequencing depth was roughly uniform across donors, and that assumption may not be true. Some IMGT-functional V segments, including TRBV6-2 and TRBV6-3, could not be told apart with the 87-base-pair reads, so those segments were excluded. According to a later analysis, parvovirus B19, influenza, CMV and Epstein-Barr virus appeared linked to several top co-occurrence clusters. In an earlier analysis of some 500 of the donors, most TCR beta V segments were observed in productive rearrangements about 87% or about 30% of the time, broadly matching IMGT annotations. Some 16 rarely observed V segments, including chromosome 9 orphons, were excluded from the earlier analysis of just under 600 of the donors because counts were too low. A few of the identified cytomegalovirus-associated TCR beta chains were confirmed in vitro to be specific for cytomegalovirus antigens. According to a later analysis, most CMV-associated TCR beta chains appeared to be HLA-restricted, and the HLA associations seemed to be driven largely by CMV exposure. A group of highly shared sequence variants was considered likely to be a technical artifact of the sequencing pipeline. A later analysis found that TCR association rates varied across HLA loci, with DRB1 alleles showing the most associated TCRs and HLA-C alleles the fewest. A further reported finding was that TCR beta sequences accurately predicted the HLA-A and HLA-B alleles for most subjects in the first cohort. Assigning TCR associations to individual alleles was difficult when HLA alleles, especially DR and DQ, strongly co-occurred. CMV serostatus was the only immune exposure information available for the cohort. Because HLA typing was missing for some donors at each locus, association tests included only the typed subset. Compared with the approximately 710-donor mean, donors in an Asian-associated ancestry cluster had fewer N-insertions in productive TCRs, according to a later genetic analysis. Correlated functional status among segregating V segments might reflect linkage disequilibrium, but an unknown experimental factor could not be ruled out.

Sequences SGHAT (CDR1) and FQNNGV (CDR2) are obtained from the germline V gene. CDR3 length: 15 amino acids, cysteine to phenylalanine. The DNA shown is the 45-base CDR3, in frame from base 1. V is shortened by 1 base, J by 6 bases, and the region joining them spans 13 bases. In total, just over 650 healthy bone marrow donors made up the cohort. At the time of sampling, every cohort member was nominally healthy, though immune exposures that went unrecorded were likely present. The donor tested CMV seropositive and was one of the 289 seropositive cohort members. A peripheral blood sample was provided by each donor, and peripheral blood mononuclear cells were used for TCR beta sequencing. The Qiagen DNeasy Blood Extraction Kit was used to extract genomic DNA from the blood cell samples. Remarks on this clone: Its binding antigen is unknown. The sample holds no much larger clone one base away, and base qualities are not on file.

The method behind the library was the immunoSEQ multiplex PCR assay. The multiplex PCR relied on a mix of 60 forward primers for TCR Vbeta segments and 13 reverse primers for TCR Jbeta segments. The CDR3 region of rearranged TCR beta genes was amplified from genomic DNA by a multiplex PCR assay. On the Illumina HiSeq System, the amplified TCR beta libraries were sequenced as 87-base-pair reads. The paper's data handling went like this. A later analysis tallied roughly 78 million unique TCR beta chains across the 700 or so repertoires, and some 10 million of those chains were shared by two or more donors. To remove PCR and sequencing errors, raw reads were error-corrected and collapsed into unique sequences using a nearest-neighbor algorithm that merged closely related sequences. CDR3 sequences were aligned to IMGT reference sequences to assign V, D and J gene segments. For a sequence to be retained, a match of at least six nucleotides was required to both a V gene segment and a J gene segment. Rearrangements were classified as productive when the CDR3 lacked stop codons and remained in frame with V and J, and all other rearrangements were classified as non-productive. Following IMGT convention, CDR3 was defined as the stretch from the second conserved V-encoded cysteine to the conserved J-encoded phenylalanine. The earlier analysis of some 580 of the donors excluded any sequence lacking an unambiguous match to a single V gene segment. An earlier analysis of fewer than 750 of the donors classified V segments as functional when productive rearrangements were above 56.7% and as segregating when the standard deviation between donors was above 5%. To diagnose cytomegalovirus status from the catalog of TCR beta chain sequences, a statistical classification framework was built. A later analysis assigned V and J genes by comparing TCR nucleotide sequences with IMGT/GENE-DB human TR gene sequences. Using the TCRdist pipeline, a later analysis assigned CDR3 sequences along with most-parsimonious VDJ recombination scenarios. In a later analysis, each TCR beta chain was defined by its CDR3 amino acid sequence together with its V-gene family, and reads without a unique V-gene family were excluded. In a later analysis, nearly 600 highly shared, low-generation-probability nucleotide sequences were removed to address suspected cross-contamination and a sequencing artifact. In a later analysis, a clonal expansion index was calculated for each public chain from normalized within-repertoire ranks of inferred template counts. In a later analysis, generation probabilities were computed using a VDJ recombination model fitted to out-of-frame rearrangements, and the results were checked against IGoR. In a later analysis, hypergeometric tests were used to score TCR-TCR, TCR-HLA and TCR-CMV co-occurrence, with a repertoire-size bias correction applied to TCR pairs. A later analysis estimated false discovery rates by permuting HLA or CMV assignments 20 times. A later analysis grouped co-occurring TCRs with DBSCAN, adding TCRdist sequence similarity when clustering within HLA-allele-positive subsets. For co-occurrence clustering, repertoires with fewer than 30,000 or more than 120,000 public chains were excluded, along with a handful of repertoires with anomalous nucleotide sharing. The clones in this table, taken by TCRdb from immuneACCESS, are in-frame only. Not every clone is retained; where verified, under half of the shortfall comes from an unresolved V gene, and the cause of the rest is unknown. V, J and clone size derive from that table, while D and trimming were established from the DNA sequence. A total of about 91,000 clones appear in this sample, about 89% of them only once. The ten largest account for approximately 9.2% of the sample.

The TCR comes from a man aged 25-40 years in good health and CMV-seropositive. Material: PBMCs. The rearrangement combines TRBV11-2 with TRBJ2-1; matching of 5 bases hints at TRBD2 as the D gene. CDR3 protein: CASSLAPGSSNEQFF. Here is the DNA: TGTGCCAGCAGCTTAGCTCCGGGGAGCTCCAATGAGCAGTTCTTC.